The 10 T cell receptor beta chains presented below share a single source sample, sequenced in a study of CD8+ T cells in alopecia areata. Reverse transcribed after extraction, RNA yielded cDNA as the sequencing template. TCRdb's table, derived via immunoSEQ multiplex PCR, lists solely in-frame clones and lacks some. The repertoire has 55,000 to 70,000 clones, approximately 45% of them found once; the top ten carry about 17%. The source was CD8+ T cells sorted from blood, collected at week 0. These receptor sequences come from a human donor with alopecia areata.

The chain uses TRBV9 and TRBJ2-1, with D unclear. The CDR3 is 15 amino acids. The V gene lost 4 bases and the J gene lost 8 bases, with 19 bases spanning the gap. CDR1 and CDR2 (germline): SGDLS, YYNGEE. As DNA, the CDR3 is TGTGCCAGCAGCCCCATAGAGCGACTGGTCGATGAGCAGTTCTTC. As protein: CASSPIERLVDEQFF. Based on the CDR3 plus reference TRBV9 and TRBJ2-1, the full variable domain is DSGVTQTPKHLITATGQRVTLRCSPRSGDLSVYWYQQSLDQGLQFLIQYYNGEERAKGNILERFSAQQFPDLHSELNLSSLELGDSALYFCASSPIERLVDEQFFGPGTRLTVL.

This clone was observed a single time. The chain has TRBV7-2 and TRBJ2-3, with D hard to call. The ends were cut back, 2 bases at V and 1 base at J, with 10 bases in the middle. Germline CDR1 is SGHTA and CDR2 is FQGNSA. There are 15 residues in the CDR3. The CDR3 DNA sequence: TGTGCCAGCAGCTTATACCACTACCGCACAGATACGCAGTATTTT. It translates to CASSLYHYRTDTQYF.

The chain joins TRBV27 to TRBJ2-5; D tentatively reads TRBD1 or TRBD2 (5 bases each). From germline, CDR1 is MNHEY and CDR2 SMNVEV (reference sequence). CDR3 length: 14 residues. V was pared by 6 bases and J by 3 bases, with 14 bases between. CDR3 in amino acids: CASRGPHFKETQYF. The CDR3 DNA reads as TGTGCCAGCAGGGGACCACACTTCAAAGAGACCCAGTACTTC.

The sample holds a few counts of this clone. The chain links TRBV7-8 to TRBJ2-1; the match to TRBD2 covers 7 bases. Unmatched junction bases numbered 16, after V lost 3 bases and J lost 5 bases. CDR3 length equals 18 residues. Germline V gives CDR1 SGHVS, CDR2 FQNEAQ. CDR3 in DNA: TGTGCCAGCAGCTTCGCTCTCTTCCGGGACTACTCTCACAATGAGCAGTTCTTC. It codes for CASSFALFRDYSHNEQFF.

V usage is TRBV19 and J usage is TRBJ2-1; possibly TRBD1 for D (7 bases). Germline V gene lookup returns CDR1 LNHDA and CDR2 SQIVND (reference sequence). The CDR3 extends over 16 amino acids. V was trimmed by 4 bases and J by 2 bases, leaving 15 bases between them. CDR3 DNA: TGTGCCAGTAGTACCGCAGGAGGGGGCCCCTACAATGAGCAGTTCTTC. Translation gives CASSTAGGGPYNEQFF.

The chain joins TRBV5-4 to TRBJ2-1; no firm D call. From germline, CDR1 is SGHNT and CDR2 YYREEE (reference sequence). The CDR3 totals 16 residues. Trimming removed 3 bases at V and 6 bases at J, with 19 bases between. In nucleotides, the CDR3 is TGTGCCAGCAGCTACCGGCCTGTGATCCGAGGCAATGAGCAGTTCTTC. Translation: CASSYRPVIRGNEQFF. The whole variable domain, filled in from reference TRBV5-4 and TRBJ2-1, reads ETGVTQSPTHLIKTRGQQVTLRCSSQSGHNTVSWYQQALGQGPQFIFQYYREEENGRGNFPPRFSGLQFPNYSSELNVNALELDDSALYLCASSYRPVIRGNEQFFGPGTRLTVL.

V is TRBV29-1 and J is TRBJ1-1; D gene unclear. The CDR3 has 13 amino acids. The V gene lost 4 bases and the J gene lost 4 bases, with 13 bases spanning the gap. Germline-derived CDR1 and CDR2 are SQVTM and ANQGSEA. The CDR3 here is CSVVPEEGTEAFF. The CDR3 DNA reads as TGCAGCGTTGTTCCGGAAGAGGGCACTGAAGCTTTCTTT.

The chain employs TRBV4-1 and TRBJ1-5; 7 bases line up with TRBD1. With 0 bases clipped from V and 4 bases from J, the junction kept 6 bases outside the gene matches. The CDR3 has 16 amino acids. CDR1 is MGHRA, CDR2 YSYEKL, per germline. CDR3 coding DNA: TGCGCCAGCAGCCAAGAAGGGGGCACAGCAAATCAGCCCCAGCATTTT. This translates into CASSQEGGTANQPQHF.

The J gene is TRBJ2-6, the V gene TRBV7-2; tentatively, D is TRBD1 (5 bases). The V end lost 2 bases, the J end lost 0 bases, and 14 bases lay between the germline ends. CDR1 and CDR2 (germline): SGHTA, FQGNSA. The CDR3 consists of 18 residues. The CDR3 protein is CASSLSLGPPSGANVLTF. The CDR3 DNA is TGTGCCAGCAGCTTATCACTGGGGCCGCCCTCTGGGGCCAACGTCCTGACTTTC. The full variable domain, rest sourced from reference TRBV7-2 and TRBJ2-6, is GAGVSQSPSNKVTEKGKDVELRCDPISGHTALYWYRQSLGQGLEFLIYFQGNSAPDKSGLPSDRFSAERTGGSVSTLTIQRTQQEDSAVYLCASSLSLGPPSGANVLTFGAGSRLTVL.

The rearrangement joins TRBV11-2 to TRBJ2-5; D perhaps matches TRBD1 (6 bases). Germline values: CDR1 SGHAT, CDR2 FQNNGV. The CDR3 is 15 amino acids. The V and J ends lost 1 base and 5 bases respectively, with 14 bases between them. CDR3 in amino acids: CASSLASGARETQYF. In DNA form, the CDR3 reads TGTGCCAGCAGCTTAGCTTCAGGGGCGCGTGAGACCCAGTACTTC. Supplemented by reference TRBV11-2 and TRBJ2-5, the full variable domain reads EAGVAQSPRYKIIEKRQSVAFWCNPISGHATLYWYQQILGQGPKLLIQFQNNGVVDDSQLPKDRFSAERLKGVDSTLKIQPAKLEDSAVYLCASSLASGARETQYFGPGTRLLVL.